The clone carrying this TCR beta chain was found a few times. Its antigen is as yet unknown. A J-beta primer mix and a sample-barcoded 5' primer were used in a second PCR of roughly 6 to 11 cycles. TCRdb independently ran MiXCR on the 5' RACE reads; one entry per CDR3 protein. The table has around 710,000 distinct CDR3 sequences, around 46% seen once. The sample comes from a study of blood T cells in healthy people across ages. The study, taken as a whole, reports: Per million T cells, TCR beta diversity dropped about linearly as age rose.

The CDR3 is 17 amino acids. Trimming took off 0 bases at V and 4 bases at J, with 16 bases between the two ends. The germline gives CDR1 LGHNA, CDR2 YSLEER. The rearrangement uses TRBV4-3 and TRBJ1-3; D not resolved. Sequenced sample: blood. This TCR derives from a woman aged 60-75 years in good health. DNA of the CDR3: TGCGCCAGCAGCCAAGATCCAGCAGACTCAATGGGAAACACCATATATTTT. Its translation is CASSQDPADSMGNTIYF.